This TCR beta chain comes out of a study of CD8 T cell repertoires and HIV-1 epitope variants. Study-level information: Twenty-five autologous and known Gag and Nef epitope variant peptides each stimulated T cells separately.

The CDR3 loop spans 13 amino acids. Germline V gives CDR1 SQVTM, CDR2 ANQGSEA. V lost 5 bases and J lost 5, with 15 bases in between. For this clone: Its antigen is still unknown.

TCR beta CDR3 was sequenced at survey depth on immunoSEQ. Measured with immunoSEQ multiplex PCR; TCRdb has only the in-frame clones, and not every one. The sample lists under 6,500 clones; roughly 60% were seen once. This sequence was found in a male donor with HIV. The sequencing sample was made of cultured CD8+ T cells derived from PBMCs. The chain joins TRBV29-1 to TRBJ1-1; D gene ambiguous. The CDR3 bases are TGCAGCGTTTCCGACCTCGAGGGAACTGAAGCTTTCTTT. Amino acids: CSVSDLEGTEAFF.